The rows below give T cell receptor beta chains drawn from one sample of a study of radiation and T cells in renal cell carcinoma. This table comes from immunoSEQ multiplex PCR, and its TCRdb copy is limited to in-frame clones, with some not included. The table shows more than 20,000 clones, with about 85% occurring only once. Sequences were derived from blood, sampled from a patient whose treatment included radiotherapy and nephrectomy. The receptors originated from a man aged 60 to 75 with renal cell carcinoma. Both conserved end residues are part of each CDR3. D genes are given only for firm matches. Where a row states a size, it is once, few, many or the class of an expanded clone; other rows omit it.

d_gene: -
abundance: -
j_gene: TRBJ2-7
v_gene: TRBV4-3
CDR3aa: CASSQDGGRGEQYF
CDR3nt: TGCGCCAGCAGCCAAGATGGGGGACGCGGCGAGCAGTACTTC

d_gene: -
abundance: -
j_gene: TRBJ1-2
v_gene: TRBV5-6
CDR3aa: CASSLNSGALDYGYTF
CDR3nt: TGTGCCAGCAGCTTGAACTCAGGGGCCCTCGACTATGGCTACACCTTC

d_gene: -
abundance: -
j_gene: TRBJ2-5
v_gene: TRBV7-2
CDR3aa: CASSPGAETQYF
CDR3nt: TGTGCCAGCAGCCCAGGGGCAGAGACCCAGTACTTC

d_gene: -
abundance: -
j_gene: TRBJ1-2
v_gene: TRBV6-5
CDR3aa: CASTAPELNGYTF
CDR3nt: TGTGCCAGCACGGCTCCGGAACTGAATGGCTACACCTTC

d_gene: -
abundance: -
j_gene: TRBJ2-3
v_gene: TRBV9
CDR3aa: CASSVSGAAQYF
CDR3nt: TGTGCCAGCAGCGTCTCGGGGGCGGCGCAGTATTTT

d_gene: -
abundance: -
j_gene: TRBJ1-4
v_gene: TRBV5-1
CDR3aa: CASSLAGVDEKLFF
CDR3nt: TGCGCCAGCAGCTTGGCGGGTGTTGATGAAAAACTGTTTTTT

d_gene: -
abundance: once
j_gene: TRBJ2-7
v_gene: TRBV5-1
CDR3aa: CASSLGGAGGYEQYF
CDR3nt: TGCGCCAGCAGCTTGGGAGGGGCTGGTGGCTACGAGCAGTACTTC

d_gene: -
abundance: -
j_gene: TRBJ1-5
v_gene: TRBV5-1
CDR3aa: CASSLDTAQPQHF
CDR3nt: TGCGCCAGCAGCTTGGATACAGCTCAGCCCCAGCATTTT

d_gene: TRBD1
abundance: -
j_gene: TRBJ2-3
v_gene: TRBV11-2
CDR3aa: CASSFRQGSADTQYF
CDR3nt: TGTGCCAGCAGCTTTAGACAGGGTAGTGCAGATACGCAGTATTTT

d_gene: -
abundance: -
j_gene: TRBJ2-7
v_gene: TRBV25-1
CDR3aa: CASSDDRKSYEQYF
CDR3nt: TGTGCCAGCAGTGACGACAGGAAGTCCTACGAGCAGTACTTC

d_gene: -
abundance: -
j_gene: TRBJ1-2
v_gene: TRBV15
CDR3aa: CATSSRTYGYTF
CDR3nt: TGTGCCACCAGCAGCCGTACTTATGGCTACACCTTC

d_gene: -
abundance: -
j_gene: TRBJ1-1
v_gene: TRBV19
CDR3aa: CASSIGLGAFF
CDR3nt: TGTGCCAGTAGTATCGGTTTAGGGGCTTTCTTT